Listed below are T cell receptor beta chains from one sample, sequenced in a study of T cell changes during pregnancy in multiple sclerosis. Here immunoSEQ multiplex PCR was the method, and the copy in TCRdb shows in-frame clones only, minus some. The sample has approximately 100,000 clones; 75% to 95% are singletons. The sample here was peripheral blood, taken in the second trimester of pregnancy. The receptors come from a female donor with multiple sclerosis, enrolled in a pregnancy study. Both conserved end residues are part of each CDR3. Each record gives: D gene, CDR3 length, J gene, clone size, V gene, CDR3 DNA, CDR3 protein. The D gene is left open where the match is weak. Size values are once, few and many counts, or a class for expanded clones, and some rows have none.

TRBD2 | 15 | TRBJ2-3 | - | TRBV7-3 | TGTGCCAGCAGCAGGACTAGCGGGAGTTCAGATACGCAGTATTTT | CASSRTSGSSDTQYF
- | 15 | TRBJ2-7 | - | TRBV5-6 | TGTGCCAGCAGCGTACCGGGGAACTCGCTGTGGGAGCAGTACTTC | CASSVPGNSLWEQYF
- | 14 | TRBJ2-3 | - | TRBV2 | TGTGCCAGCGTTGACGGGGTCAGCACAGATACGCAGTATTTT | CASVDGVSTDTQYF
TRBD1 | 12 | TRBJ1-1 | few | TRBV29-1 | TGCAGCGTGGGACAGGGGGAGACTGAAGCTTTCTTT | CSVGQGETEAFF
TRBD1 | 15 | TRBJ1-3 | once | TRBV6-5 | TGTGCCAGCAGTTCGACAGGGGGATTAGGAAACACCATATATTTT | CASSSTGGLGNTIYF
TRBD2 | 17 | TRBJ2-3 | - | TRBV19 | TGTGCCAGTACCCCCGGGCGACTAGCGGGAGTTACAGATACGCAGTATTTT | CASTPGRLAGVTDTQYF
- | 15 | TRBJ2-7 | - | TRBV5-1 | TGCGCCAGCAGCTTGGGTCCCCACTCTGACTACGAGCAGTACTTC | CASSLGPHSDYEQYF
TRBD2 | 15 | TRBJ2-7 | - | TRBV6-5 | TGTGCCAGCAGCTCCCTTAGCGGGAGTAACTACGAGCAGTACTTC | CASSSLSGSNYEQYF
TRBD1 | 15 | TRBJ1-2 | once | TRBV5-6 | TGTGCCAGCAGCTCCGGGACAGGGGATAGCTATGGCTACACCTTC | CASSSGTGDSYGYTF
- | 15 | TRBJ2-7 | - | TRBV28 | TGTGCCAGCAGTACTACACCGATTCCTTCCTACGAGCAGTACTTC | CASSTTPIPSYEQYF
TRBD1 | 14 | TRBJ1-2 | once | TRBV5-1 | TGCGCCAGCAGCCCCTTAAAGGGGGCAGATGGCTACACCTTC | CASSPLKGADGYTF
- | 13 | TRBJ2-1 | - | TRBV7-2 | TGTGCCAGCAGCATCGATATAGGGGTTTCGCAGTTCTTC | CASSIDIGVSQFF
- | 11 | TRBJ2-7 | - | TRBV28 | TGTGTGGCCAGGGGCCCCTACGAGCAGTACTTC | CVARGPYEQYF
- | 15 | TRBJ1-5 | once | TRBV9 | TGTGCCAGCAGCGAGGGGGTTGGGGTTTATCAGCCCCAGCATTTT | CASSEGVGVYQPQHF
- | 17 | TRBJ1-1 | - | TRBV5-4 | TGTGCCAGCAGCCCATTAACGACGTCGATCCAGGGCACTGAAGCTTTCTTT | CASSPLTTSIQGTEAFF
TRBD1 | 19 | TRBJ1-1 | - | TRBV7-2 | TGTGCCAGCAGCTTAGCGATTCCATGGGGACAGGGTCGGAACACTGAAGCTTTCTTT | CASSLAIPWGQGRNTEAFF
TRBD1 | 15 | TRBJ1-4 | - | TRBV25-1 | TGTGCCAGCAGCGAACCGGGACAGGGATATGAAAAACTGTTTTTT | CASSEPGQGYEKLFF
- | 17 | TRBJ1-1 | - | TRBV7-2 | TGTGCCAGCAGCCCACCCTTCATCCTTAACATGAACACTGAAGCTTTCTTT | CASSPPFILNMNTEAFF
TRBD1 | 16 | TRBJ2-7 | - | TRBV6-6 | TGTGCCAGCAGTCCGACGCCCGGGACAGCTTTCTACGAGCAGTACTTC | CASSPTPGTAFYEQYF
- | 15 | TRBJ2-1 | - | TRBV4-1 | TGCGCCAGCAGCCGACAGGGCGGGAACTACAATGAGCAGTTCTTC | CASSRQGGNYNEQFF
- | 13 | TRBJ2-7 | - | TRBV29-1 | TGCAGCGTTGACGGAAGTATAGGCGGCGAGCAGTACTTC | CSVDGSIGGEQYF
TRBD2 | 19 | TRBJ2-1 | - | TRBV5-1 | TGCGCCAGCAGCTTGGTTTGGTCGCTAGCGGGAGGTACTGTCTATGAGCAGTTCTTC | CASSLVWSLAGGTVYEQFF